The 9 T cell receptor beta chains presented below share a single source sample, sequenced in a study of cytomegalovirus exposure and HLA in healthy donors. PCR amplification relied on 60 Vbeta primers (plus 13 Jbeta primers). The table came from immunoSEQ multiplex PCR; TCRdb's copy has only in-frame clones and leaves some out. The data show about 270,000 clones, with around two thirds seen just once and approximately 2.3% held by the top ten. Sample: PBMCs. These receptors were collected from a female donor in good health and CMV-seronegative.

This chain joins TRBV6-1 and TRBJ2-1; D is perhaps TRBD2 (6 bases). The V and J ends lost 6 bases and 7 bases respectively, with 10 bases between them. Germline V CDR1 and CDR2: MNHNS, SASEGT. This CDR3 region has 12 residues. The CDR3 nucleotides read TGTGCCAGCAGCTCCGGAGGGAATGAGCAGTTCTTC. As protein: CASSSGGNEQFF.

The rearrangement links TRBV5-6 to TRBJ1-1, with 7 positions matching TRBD1. CDR3 length: 14 amino acids. The ends lost 0 bases at V and 4 bases at J; junction bases unmatched: 3. CDR1 and CDR2 from the germline V gene are SGHDT and YYEEEE. The CDR3 sequence: CASSLGGGRTEAFF. Here the CDR3 DNA reads TGTGCCAGCAGCTTGGGAGGGGGCCGCACTGAAGCTTTCTTT.

DNA for the CDR3: TGTGCCAGCAGTTTGTCCGGTTCACCCCTCCACTTT. Amino acids: CASSLSGSPLHF. V gene TRBV28 combines with J gene TRBJ1-6; D uncertain. Germline loops: CDR1 MDHEN, CDR2 SYDVKM. Trimming removed 3 bases at V and 9 bases at J, with 6 bases between. The CDR3 runs to 12 residues. Based on the CDR3 plus reference TRBV28 and TRBJ1-6, the full variable domain is DVKVTQSSRYLVKRTGEKVFLECVQDMDHENMFWYRQDPGLGLRLIYFSYDVKMKEKGDIPEGYSVSREKKERFSLILESASTNQTSMYLCASSLSGSPLHFGNGTRLTVT.

This chain uses TRBV28 with TRBJ2-7; D gene ambiguous. CDR3 length: 13 amino acids. Trimming took 6 bases from V and 6 from J, leaving 15 bases between them. Germline V gene lookup returns CDR1 MDHEN and CDR2 SYDVKM. The CDR3 DNA reads as TGTGCCAGCAGCACCACAGTTCCCATCGAGCAGTACTTC. Its protein is CASSTTVPIEQYF.

In this sample, this clone turned up a few times. The rearrangement joins TRBV5-8 to TRBJ1-2, with 11 bases lining up with TRBD1. The germline gives CDR1 SGHTS, CDR2 YDEGEE. CDR3 size: 17 residues. V lost 4 bases and J lost 0; bases outside the gene matches: 8. The DNA of the CDR3 is TGTGCCAGCAGCCATCGGACAGGGGGCTTTTCTAACTATGGCTACACCTTC. This gives the protein CASSHRTGGFSNYGYTF.

For the CDR3, the DNA is TGTGCCAGCAGACCGACTAGCGGTTTCAACAATGAGCAGTTCTTC. This translates into CASRPTSGFNNEQFF. The chain is built from TRBV27 and TRBJ2-1; 9 nucleotides line up with TRBD2. V trimming: 6 bases; J trimming: 5 bases; junction bases outside the gene matches: 8. The CDR3 has 15 residues. From germline, CDR1 is MNHEY and CDR2 SMNVEV (reference sequence).

This sequence joins TRBV9 and TRBJ2-2; D remains ambiguous. V lost 0 bases, J lost 6 bases, and 12 bases lay in between. The germline V gene has CDR1 SGDLS and CDR2 YYNGEE. This CDR3 is built from 15 residues. The CDR3 protein is CASSVAFSVAGELFF. CDR3 coding DNA: TGTGCCAGCAGCGTAGCTTTCTCTGTTGCCGGGGAGCTGTTTTTT. The whole variable domain, remainder taken from reference TRBV9 and TRBJ2-2, is DSGVTQTPKHLITATGQRVTLRCSPRSGDLSVYWYQQSLDQGLQFLIQYYNGEERAKGNILERFSAQQFPDLHSELNLSSLELGDSALYFCASSVAFSVAGELFFGEGSRLTVL.

This clone was recorded only once. The chain has TRBV15 and TRBJ2-1; 15 bases line up with TRBD2. The CDR3 length is 15 residues. Looked up from germline, CDR1 is LNHNV and CDR2 is YYDKDF (reference sequence). Trimming removed 4 bases from V and 8 bases from J; junction bases left unmatched: 3. This chain's CDR3 is CATSIGLAGGDEQFF. DNA for the CDR3: TGTGCCACCAGCATAGGACTAGCGGGAGGGGATGAGCAGTTCTTC.

The rearrangement links TRBV7-9 to TRBJ2-1; D perhaps matches TRBD2 (6 bases). This CDR3 contains 16 residues. Germline-derived CDR1 and CDR2 are SEHNR and FQNEAQ (reference sequence). Trimming took off 9 bases at V and 3 bases at J, with 21 bases between the two ends. CDR3 in amino acids: CASIKPGPRGYNEQFF. DNA of the CDR3: TGTGCCAGTATTAAACCAGGCCCGCGGGGCTACAATGAGCAGTTCTTC.